In this sample, the clone carrying this T cell receptor beta chain is medium-sized. Its cognate antigen is unknown. This entry comes from a study of early T cells in non-severe SARS-CoV-2 infection. Overall study: The study sequenced bulk RNA from unsorted whole blood, with chains unpaired. Overall study results and limits: In VDJdb matching, anti-spike CD8 responses were favored while private and CD4 specificities went missing.

The germline gives CDR1 SQVTM, CDR2 ANQGSEA. This CDR3 comprises 13 residues. V lost 2 bases and J lost 3; bases outside the gene matches: 4. TCRdb re-called the 5' RACE reads with MiXCR, one entry per CDR3 protein. The table shows tens of thousands of distinct CDR3 sequences, with roughly 9.7% occurring only once. The sequence was obtained from an adult who was a healthcare worker with PCR-confirmed SARS-CoV-2 infection or an uninfected control (not recorded which). Sequencing used whole blood. This chain connects TRBV29-1 to TRBJ2-7; the match to TRBD1 covers 7 bases. The CDR3 is CSVERTGSYEQYF. Written as DNA, the CDR3 is TGCAGCGTTGAACGGACAGGTAGCTACGAGCAGTACTTC.